Presented here are 9 T cell receptor beta chains from one specimen sequenced in a study of T-cell reconstitution after alpha-beta-depleted transplantation in children. Unique molecular identifiers were used in preparing the TCRbeta library. TCRdb called the PCR reads again in MiXCR, with one record for every CDR3 protein. The table includes almost 250,000 distinct CDR3 sequences, over 20% detected once. The sequences come from PBMCs, collected before TCRalphabeta/CD19-depleted stem cell transplant. The receptors come from a girl under 10 years old with Fanconi anemia, due to receive a stem cell transplant.

The chain couples TRBV6-4 to TRBJ1-4, with 9 nucleotides matching TRBD1. CDR1 is MRHNA and CDR2 is SNTAGT in the germline V gene. V lost 5 bases, J lost 5 bases, and 12 bases stayed unmatched. The CDR3 consists of 17 residues. CDR3 loop: CASSWDRVNCINEKLFF. CDR3 bases: TGTGCCAGCAGTTGGGACAGGGTAAATTGCATAAATGAAAAACTGTTTTTT.

The rearrangement links TRBV7-3 to TRBJ2-1; 8 nucleotides match TRBD2. Germline loops: CDR1 SGHTA, CDR2 FQGTGA. V shed 1 base, J shed 4 bases, and the junction held 12 bases outside the gene matches. There are 18 residues in the CDR3. The CDR3 reads CASSLSSAGLGGYNEQFF. The DNA of the CDR3 is TGTGCCAGCAGCTTAAGTTCCGCGGGACTAGGGGGGTACAATGAGCAGTTCTTC.

This clonotype was recorded many times. The chain employs TRBV5-1 and TRBJ1-3, with 10 bases matching TRBD1. The V gene's germline CDR1 is SGHRS and CDR2 YFSETQ. The V and J ends lost 2 bases and 7 bases, in that order; junction bases with no gene match: 3. The CDR3 totals 14 residues. The CDR3 spells CASSFGQGVNTIYF. The CDR3 nucleotides are TGCGCCAGCAGCTTCGGACAGGGGGTGAACACCATATATTTT. Full variable domain (outside the CDR3, taken from reference TRBV5-1 and TRBJ1-3): KAGVTQTPRYLIKTRGQQVTLSCSPISGHRSVSWYQQTPGQGLQFLFEYFSETQRNKGNFPGRFSGRQFSNSRSEMNVSTLELGDSALYLCASSFGQGVNTIYFGEGSWLTVV.

This clonotype was seen many times. This chain links TRBV9 with TRBJ2-7, with TRBD1 identical over 10 bases. J was trimmed by 4 bases and V by 3 bases; bases with no gene match: 4. From germline, CDR1 is SGDLS and CDR2 YYNGEE. The CDR3 runs to 14 residues. For the CDR3, the DNA is TGTGCCAGCAGCGCGGGGACAGGGGAGTACGAGCAGTACTTC. This translates into CASSAGTGEYEQYF.

The sample holds many counts of this clonotype. The chain combines TRBV20-1 with TRBJ2-7; 9 bases are a match to TRBD2. The ends lost 3 bases at V and 6 bases at J; junction bases unmatched: 6. This CDR3 comprises 13 residues. CDR1 and CDR2 (germline): DFQATT, SNEGSKA (reference sequence). CDR3 DNA: TGCAGTGCTAGTTGGCGGGAGGGAGGCGAGCAGTACTTC. Translated, it gives CSASWREGGEQYF.

This clonotype was recorded at least ten times. This chain uses TRBV28 with TRBJ2-3, with a weak D call TRBD1 (5 bases). This CDR3 has 14 amino acids. Germline loops: CDR1 MDHEN, CDR2 SYDVKM. Trimming pared 4 bases from V and 0 bases from J, leaving 8 bases between. CDR3 in DNA: TGTGCCAGCAGTTACCAGGGAAGCACAGATACGCAGTATTTT. This encodes CASSYQGSTDTQYF.

The V call is TRBV28, the J call TRBJ2-5, with 7 bases lining up with TRBD1. CDR3 length: 12 residues. V shed 6 bases and J 4 bases; nucleotides not matched to a gene: 2. Germline CDR1 and CDR2: MDHEN and SYDVKM. The CDR3 here is CASRGTAETQYF. CDR3 nucleotide sequence: TGTGCCAGCAGGGGGACAGCAGAGACCCAGTACTTC. Variable domain in full (rest from reference TRBV28 and TRBJ2-5): DVKVTQSSRYLVKRTGEKVFLECVQDMDHENMFWYRQDPGLGLRLIYFSYDVKMKEKGDIPEGYSVSREKKERFSLILESASTNQTSMYLCASRGTAETQYFGPGTRLLVL.

The chain carries TRBV7-6 and TRBJ2-1; weak D call: TRBD1 (7 bases). From germline, CDR1 is SGHVS and CDR2 FNYEAQ. The CDR3 is 17 residues long. Trimming took off 1 base at V and 5 bases at J, with 18 bases between the two ends. CDR3: CASSLGGGGAWNNEQFF. The CDR3 bases are TGTGCCAGCAGCTTAGGAGGGGGCGGGGCCTGGAACAATGAGCAGTTCTTC.

This clonotype was observed at least ten times. This sequence joins TRBV12-3 or TRBV12-4 and TRBJ1-6, with 7 bases that match TRBD1. This CDR3 comprises 14 residues. The ends lost 2 bases at V and 8 bases at J; junction bases unmatched: 3. The chain's CDR3 is CASSLRQGDSPLHF. DNA of the CDR3: TGTGCCAGCAGTTTACGCCAGGGGGATTCACCCCTCCACTTT.